This T cell receptor (beta chain) was sequenced for a study of cytomegalovirus exposure and HLA in healthy donors. Background on the study: In a previous analysis, some 120 million unique TCR beta sequences were found from some 200 million T cells. Within an early data release were about 85 million unique TCRs drawn from HLA-typed donors.

A note on this clone: What it binds is unknown.

The CDR3 has 13 residues. The V end was cut by 3 bases, the J end by 9 bases, with 13 bases between. The V gene's germline CDR1 is SGDLS and CDR2 YYNGEE. The PCR had 60 Vbeta and 13 Jbeta primers. Measured with immunoSEQ multiplex PCR; TCRdb has only the in-frame clones, and not every one. This sample contains just over 60,000 clones. Study-wide results and limits: Previously analyzed data showed that most TCR beta V segments were productive at a frequency of about 87% or about 30%. A few chains tied to CMV proved CMV antigen-specific in vitro.

The source material was PBMCs. The sequence was obtained from a man aged 30 to 39 in good health and CMV-seropositive. This rearrangement joins TRBV9 to TRBJ2-1; D might be TRBD2 (5 bases). The CDR3 region is CASSGDGKGEQFF. The CDR3 nucleotides read TGTGCCAGCAGCGGAGACGGGAAGGGTGAGCAGTTCTTC.